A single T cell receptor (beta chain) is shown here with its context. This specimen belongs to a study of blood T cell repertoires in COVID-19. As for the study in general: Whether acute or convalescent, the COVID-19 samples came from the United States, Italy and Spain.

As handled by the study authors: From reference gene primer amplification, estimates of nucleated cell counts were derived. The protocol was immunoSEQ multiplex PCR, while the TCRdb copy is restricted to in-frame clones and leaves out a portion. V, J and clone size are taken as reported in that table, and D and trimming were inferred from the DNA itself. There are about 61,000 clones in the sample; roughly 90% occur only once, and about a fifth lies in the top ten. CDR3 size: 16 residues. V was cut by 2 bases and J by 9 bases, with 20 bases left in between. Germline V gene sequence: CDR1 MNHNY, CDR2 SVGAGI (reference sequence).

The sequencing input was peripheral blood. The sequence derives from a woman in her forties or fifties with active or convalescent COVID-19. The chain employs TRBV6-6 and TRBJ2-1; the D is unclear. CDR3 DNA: TGTGCCAGCAGTTACACCGGCCCTTTCGGCTCGGGTGAGCAGTTCTTC. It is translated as CASSYTGPFGSGEQFF.